Below are 27 T cell receptor beta chains sequenced from a single sample in a study of T cell responses to AZD1222 COVID-19 vaccine. Profiling relied on immunoSEQ multiplex PCR, and the TCRdb table lists in-frame clones only, not all of them. Counted here are roughly 150,000 clones, around 90% occurring once; the ten biggest clones make up approximately 2%. The material sequenced was peripheral blood, taken on day 0 of AZD1222 vaccination. Every receptor here comes from an adult in good health.

The chain combines TRBV5-5 with TRBJ2-7, with 9 bases that match TRBD1. Germline-derived CDR1 and CDR2 are SGHKS and YYEKEE (reference sequence). With 4 bases clipped from V and 2 bases from J, the junction kept 10 bases outside the gene matches. The length of the CDR3 is 16 residues. CDR3: CASSANRQGDAYEQYF. In DNA, the CDR3 is TGTGCCAGCAGCGCCAACCGACAGGGGGACGCCTACGAGCAGTACTTC.

This clone was detected a few times. V and J are TRBV3-1 (or the pseudogene TRBV3-2) and TRBJ1-4, with D perhaps TRBD1 (5 bases). Germline lookup yields CDR1 LGHDT and CDR2 YNNKEL (reference sequence). The CDR3 has 14 residues. Trimming left V 5 bases short and J 5 bases short, with 12 bases between. In DNA, the CDR3 is TGTGCCAGCAGCTTAGGACAACCGAATGAAAAACTGTTTTTT. This sequence encodes CASSLGQPNEKLFF.

The V call is TRBV7-9, the J call TRBJ1-1; D may be TRBD1 (6 bases). The ends were cut back, 1 base at V and 0 bases at J, with 15 bases in the middle. There are 17 residues in the CDR3. Per germline, CDR1 SEHNR and CDR2 FQNEAQ (reference sequence). CDR3 protein: CASSLGGQWLMNTEAFF. CDR3 in DNA: TGTGCCAGCAGCTTAGGGGGACAATGGCTTATGAACACTGAAGCTTTCTTT.

The genes are TRBV6-2 or TRBV6-3 and TRBJ1-1; 8 positions agree with TRBD1. CDR1 and CDR2 from the germline V gene are MNHEY and SVGEGT. Unmatched junction bases numbered 8, after V lost 4 bases and J lost 1 base. The CDR3 runs to 16 residues. The CDR3 bases are TGTGCCAGCAGTTCCCCGACAGGGGTCCCGAACACTGAAGCTTTCTTT. As protein: CASSSPTGVPNTEAFF.

The chain employs TRBV5-1 and TRBJ2-3, with a possible D match to TRBD1 (6 bases). There are 16 residues in the CDR3. V lost 0 bases to trimming and J lost 5 bases, with 16 bases between them. The germline V gene has CDR1 SGHRS and CDR2 YFSETQ. The CDR3 here is CASSLGDMIIGDTQYF. The CDR3 DNA sequence: TGCGCCAGCAGCTTGGGGGACATGATAATCGGAGATACGCAGTATTTT. Variable domain in full (rest from reference TRBV5-1 and TRBJ2-3): KAGVTQTPRYLIKTRGQQVTLSCSPISGHRSVSWYQQTPGQGLQFLFEYFSETQRNKGNFPGRFSGRQFSNSRSEMNVSTLELGDSALYLCASSLGDMIIGDTQYFGPGTRLTVL.

The V and J genes are TRBV29-1 and TRBJ1-3, with 8 nucleotides matching TRBD1. The CDR3 is 15 amino acids. The V gene end was trimmed by 1 base and the J gene end by 4 bases; junction bases not matched to a gene: 6. Per the germline V gene, CDR1 is SQVTM and CDR2 is ANQGSEA. CDR3 coding DNA: TGCAGCGTTGAAGGCAGGGGGCTCGGAGGAAACACCATATATTTT. This sequence encodes CSVEGRGLGGNTIYF.

The J gene is TRBJ1-4, the V gene TRBV5-4; 8 nucleotides line up with TRBD1. J gave up 5 bases and V 3 bases, and 9 bases lay outside the gene matches. Per the germline V gene, CDR1 is SGHNT and CDR2 is YYREEE (reference sequence). The CDR3 contains 16 residues. Here the CDR3 DNA reads TGTGCCAGCAGCTCGGGACAGGCGAACGTAAATGAAAAACTGTTTTTT. Translating gives CASSSGQANVNEKLFF.

The J gene is TRBJ2-7, the V gene TRBV7-9, with 12 bases aligning to TRBD1. Unmatched junction bases numbered 9, after V lost 3 bases and J lost 9 bases. CDR1 and CDR2 from the germline V gene are SEHNR and FQNEAQ (reference sequence). This CDR3 comprises 15 residues. The CDR3 here is CASSLPGQGAKGQYF. The CDR3 DNA is TGTGCCAGCAGCTTGCCGGGACAGGGGGCCAAGGGGCAGTACTTC.

The chain employs TRBV2 and TRBJ1-5, with D perhaps matching TRBD1 (6 bases). This CDR3 is built from 13 residues. The germline V gene has CDR1 SNHLY and CDR2 FYNNEI. Trimming pared 10 bases from V and 3 bases from J, leaving 13 bases between. The CDR3 DNA reads TGTGCCACTCACAGGGACGCCAATCAGCCCCAGCATTTT. It yields the protein CATHRDANQPQHF. Drawing the rest from reference TRBV2 and TRBJ1-5, the complete variable domain is EPEVTQTPSHQVTQMGQEVILRCVPISNHLYFYWYRQILGQKVEFLVSFYNNEISEKSEIFDDQFSVERPDGSNFTLKIRSTKLEDSAMYFCATHRDANQPQHFGDGTRLSIL.

This chain uses TRBV19 with TRBJ2-3; 8 bases fit TRBD2. The CDR3 has 14 residues. Germline CDR1 and CDR2: LNHDA and SQIVND (reference sequence). V gave up 6 bases and J gave up 4 bases; unmatched junction bases: 6. The CDR3 DNA reads TGTGCCAGTAGCGCGGGGGGAGGCGCAGATACGCAGTATTTT. Protein product: CASSAGGGADTQYF.

This rearrangement joins TRBV27 to TRBJ1-1; no clear D gene. V was trimmed by 0 bases and J by 4 bases, leaving 9 bases between them. The CDR3 consists of 14 residues. Germline V gene lookup returns CDR1 MNHEY and CDR2 SMNVEV (reference sequence). The CDR3 DNA follows: TGTGCCAGCAGTTTATCAGGGAAGGCCACTGAAGCTTTCTTT. Translating it yields CASSLSGKATEAFF.

This clone has a single count. The chain employs TRBV5-4 and TRBJ2-5, with D unresolved. The germline CDR1 and CDR2 sequences are SGHNT and YYREEE (reference sequence). The CDR3 has 15 residues. Trimming took off 4 bases at V and 2 bases at J, with 15 bases between the two ends. In DNA, the CDR3 is TGTGCCAGCAGCCCCCGCGCTAATCGGCAAGAGACCCAGTACTTC. It yields the protein CASSPRANRQETQYF.

This rearrangement joins TRBV9 to TRBJ2-1, with 10 positions matching TRBD2. The CDR3 extends over 15 amino acids. The ends lost 2 bases at V and 10 bases at J; junction bases unmatched: 9. The germline V gene has CDR1 SGDLS and CDR2 YYNGEE. The DNA of the CDR3 is TGTGCCAGCAGCGTTCCCGGGACTAGCGTTAGGGAGCAGTTCTTC. Translated: CASSVPGTSVREQFF.

The chain couples TRBV7-2 to TRBJ1-2, with D hard to call. This CDR3 is built from 11 residues. The V gene lost 4 bases and the J gene lost 13 bases, with 13 bases spanning the gap. The germline CDR1 and CDR2 sequences are SGHTA and FQGNSA. CDR3 protein: CASSSGPSCTF. The CDR3 nucleotides read TGTGCCAGCAGCTCCGGGCCTTCCTGCACCTTC.

CDR3 bases: TGTGCCAGCATACAGGGAAGCTCACCCCTCCACTTT. Translated: CASIQGSSPLHF. This chain joins TRBV2 and TRBJ1-6; a weak D match, TRBD1 (6 bases). Per germline, CDR1 SNHLY and CDR2 FYNNEI. V was shortened by 7 bases and J by 10 bases, with 11 bases between the two germline ends. This CDR3 is 12 amino acids long.

The chain links TRBV6-1 to TRBJ1-2; TRBD1 matches 7 bases. CDR3 size: 15 residues. The ends lost 0 bases at V and 3 bases at J; junction bases unmatched: 4. Germline lookup yields CDR1 MNHNS and CDR2 SASEGT. Written as DNA, the CDR3 is TGTGCCAGCAGTGAAGCGGGGAGGGGGCACTATGGCTACACCTTC. Translating it yields CASSEAGRGHYGYTF.

V and J are TRBV19 and TRBJ1-5; TRBD1 aligns across 7 bases. Losses at the gene ends were 3 bases for V and 1 base for J; bases not matched to a gene: 3. Germline loops: CDR1 LNHDA, CDR2 SQIVND (reference sequence). The CDR3 totals 15 residues. CDR3 sequence reads: CASSITRGSNQPQHF. The DNA of the CDR3 is TGTGCCAGTAGTATTACCAGGGGGAGCAATCAGCCCCAGCATTTT.

The chain recombines TRBV11-3 with TRBJ1-1; D remains ambiguous. Germline CDR1 SGHNT, CDR2 YENEEA. V lost 0 bases to trimming and J lost 6 bases, with 8 bases between them. The CDR3 is made up of 13 amino acids. Written as DNA, the CDR3 is TGTGCCAGCAGCTTAGATCGGGGATCTGAAGCTTTCTTT. Encoded protein: CASSLDRGSEAFF.

As regards this clone: Other DNA sequences in this specimen translate into the identical CDR3. The chain combines TRBV6-5 with TRBJ2-7; the match to TRBD2 covers 14 bases. The CDR3 is 15 amino acids. CDR1 and CDR2 from the germline V gene are MNHEY and SVGAGI. The J segment lost 2 bases and the V segment lost 6 bases, leaving 3 bases of the junction unmatched. The CDR3 DNA reads as TGTGCCAGCAGCCGACTAGCGGGGGGGACCTACGAGCAGTACTTC. It codes for CASSRLAGGTYEQYF.

The chain has TRBV30 and TRBJ1-5; D gene uncertain. The V gene's germline CDR1 is GTSNPN and CDR2 SVGIG (reference sequence). The CDR3 has 14 amino acids. Trimming cost V 4 bases and J 5 bases, with 15 bases left between them. The CDR3 DNA reads TGTGCCTGGAATAAGGCTCTGAGGGATCAGCCCCAGCATTTT. Its translation: CAWNKALRDQPQHF.

The gene calls are TRBV28 and TRBJ1-5; D is ambiguous. The ends were cut back, 4 bases at V and 0 bases at J, with 13 bases in the middle. CDR3 length: 16 residues. CDR1 and CDR2 from the germline V gene are MDHEN and SYDVKM. The CDR3 loop is CASSSPGRNSNQPQHF. The DNA for the CDR3 is TGTGCCAGCAGTTCCCCCGGTAGAAATAGCAATCAGCCCCAGCATTTT.

The CDR3 reads CASSFGQREAFF. CDR3 nucleotide sequence: TGTGCCAGCAGTTTCGGACAGCGTGAAGCTTTCTTT. The rearrangement uses TRBV28 and TRBJ1-1; weak D call: TRBD1 (6 bases). V was shortened by 3 bases and J by 7 bases, with 9 bases between the two germline ends. The CDR3 is 12 amino acids. The germline CDR1 and CDR2 sequences are MDHEN and SYDVKM.

This chain uses TRBV7-2 with TRBJ2-7; a possible D gene is TRBD1 (6 bases). This CDR3 is 15 amino acids long. V lost 1 base and J lost 7, with 17 bases in between. The germline V gene has CDR1 SGHTA and CDR2 FQGNSA. The CDR3 DNA sequence: TGTGCCAGCAGCTTAGTAGGGGGACCCCCAGAAGAGCAGTACTTC. Amino acid sequence: CASSLVGGPPEEQYF.

The genes are TRBV19 and TRBJ1-5, with a tentative D call TRBD1 (5 bases). Trimming left V 3 bases short and J 3 bases short, with 12 bases between. Germline V CDR1 and CDR2: LNHDA, SQIVND (reference sequence). The CDR3 consists of 15 residues. The CDR3, as DNA: TGTGCCAGTAGTATGGAAGGGGCGGTCAATCAGCCCCAGCATTTT. Its translation is CASSMEGAVNQPQHF.

DNA of the CDR3: TGTGCCAGTAGTACCGGACTAGACGACGAGCAGTACTTC. Residues: CASSTGLDDEQYF. The V and J genes are TRBV19 and TRBJ2-7; 7 bases match TRBD2. The CDR3 is made up of 13 amino acids. Germline CDR1 reads LNHDA; CDR2 reads SQIVND (reference sequence). V shed 4 bases, J shed 5 bases, and the junction held 5 bases outside the gene matches.

This chain joins TRBV30 and TRBJ2-7, with TRBD1 matching over 10 bases. Trimming at V came to 3 bases and at J to 4 bases, leaving 3 bases not matched to a gene. Per germline, CDR1 GTSNPN and CDR2 SVGIG (reference sequence). The CDR3 has 13 residues. CDR3 protein: CAWSGTGDYEQYF. In DNA, the CDR3 is TGTGCCTGGAGCGGGACAGGGGATTACGAGCAGTACTTC.

CDR3 DNA: TGTGCCTGGAGTGTATTGGGGGAAAAACTGTTTTTT. Translating gives CAWSVLGEKLFF. The J gene is TRBJ1-4, the V gene TRBV30; D remains ambiguous. This CDR3 contains 12 residues. The germline V and J ends were trimmed by 0 bases and 8 bases, with 7 bases remaining between them. The germline V gene has CDR1 GTSNPN and CDR2 SVGIG (reference sequence).